One and the same sample provided the 20 T cell receptor beta chains below, sequenced in a study of T cells in Graves' hyperthyroidism and ophthalmopathy. What was amplified from RNA transcripts were TCR beta CDR3 regions. Primed by the HTBI set, a first-round RT-PCR was run on the TCR CDR3. TCRdb ran MiXCR on the multiplex PCR reads and lists one entry per CDR3 protein. This sample has around 340,000 distinct CDR3 sequences, with 20% to 25% found just once. Sample: blood. These receptor sequences come from a woman between 45 and 65 years old with Graves' hyperthyroidism.

In its sample, this clonotype was seen many times. Written as DNA, the CDR3 is TGTGCCAGCAGTTATGTTCCCGACAGTCTGAACGTTGGCTACACCTTC. As protein: CASSYVPDSLNVGYTF. The genes are TRBV28 and TRBJ1-2; possible D gene TRBD1, 5 bases. The CDR3 length is 16 residues. V was pared by 4 bases and J by 7 bases, with 22 bases between. The germline V gene encodes CDR1 MDHEN and CDR2 SYDVKM.

This clonotype was recorded a few times. This sequence joins TRBV5-8 and TRBJ1-4; 7 bases align to TRBD1. V shed 9 bases and J 7 bases; nucleotides not matched to a gene: 12. This CDR3 has 14 amino acids. The germline V gene has CDR1 SGHTS and CDR2 YDEGEE. CDR3 sequence: CAMKSRTGFEKLFF. The CDR3, as DNA: TGTGCCATGAAATCCAGGACAGGCTTTGAAAAACTGTTTTTT.

Many counts were recorded for this clonotype. The chain recombines TRBV28 with TRBJ2-3; a weak D match, TRBD1 (5 bases). CDR3 length: 13 residues. V lost 6 bases and J lost 4, with 11 bases in between. The germline V gene has CDR1 MDHEN and CDR2 SYDVKM. In DNA form, the CDR3 reads TGTGCCAGCAGATCGCAGGGCCCAGATACGCAGTATTTT. This translates into CASRSQGPDTQYF. Filled out from reference TRBV28 and TRBJ2-3, the complete variable domain reads DVKVTQSSRYLVKRTGEKVFLECVQDMDHENMFWYRQDPGLGLRLIYFSYDVKMKEKGDIPEGYSVSREKKERFSLILESASTNQTSMYLCASRSQGPDTQYFGPGTRLTVL.

This clonotype came up many times. The chain joins TRBV5-1 to TRBJ2-4, with TRBD1 as a possible D gene (5 bases). The ends were cut back, 0 bases at V and 11 bases at J, with 9 bases in the middle. This CDR3 has 12 residues. The germline CDR1 and CDR2 sequences are SGHRS and YFSETQ. CDR3 region: CASSLGQYVQYF. DNA of the CDR3: TGCGCCAGCAGCTTGGGACAGTACGTTCAGTACTTC.

In this sample, this clonotype turned up many times. The chain combines TRBV28 with TRBJ2-2; D is possibly TRBD1 (6 bases). The CDR3 spans 15 residues. V was shortened by 6 bases and J by 3 bases, with 14 bases between the two germline ends. Germline assignment: CDR1 MDHEN and CDR2 SYDVKM. The DNA for the CDR3 is TGTGCCAGCAGAAACCGGGACATAGACACCGGGGAGCTGTTTTTT. It yields the protein CASRNRDIDTGELFF.

This clonotype was observed at least ten times. CDR3 region: CASSFPRGPSNTIYF. Written as DNA, the CDR3 is TGTGCCAGCAGCTTCCCGCGGGGACCGTCAAACACCATATATTTT. The chain combines TRBV5-8 with TRBJ1-3, with D maybe TRBD1 (5 bases). This CDR3 contains 15 residues. Germline V gene data show CDR1 as SGHTS and CDR2 as YDEGEE. Between the trimmed V and J ends, which lost 2 bases and 6 bases, there was a span of 15 bases. Full variable domain (missing parts from reference TRBV5-8 and TRBJ1-3): EAGVTQSPTHLIKTRGQQATLRCSPISGHTSVYWYQQALGLGLQFLLWYDEGEERNRGNFPPRFSGRQFPNYSSELNVNALELEDSALYLCASSFPRGPSNTIYFGEGSWLTVV.

A few counts support this clonotype. V is TRBV20-1 and J is TRBJ2-2; 9 bases line up with TRBD2. J was trimmed by 0 bases and V by 3 bases; bases with no gene match: 5. The germline V gene encodes CDR1 DFQATT and CDR2 SNEGSKA (reference sequence). There are 16 residues in the CDR3. The CDR3 here is CSARGVAGANTGELFF. As DNA, the CDR3 is TGCAGTGCTAGGGGGGTAGCGGGGGCGAACACCGGGGAGCTGTTTTTT.

This sequence joins TRBV5-1 and TRBJ2-7; 8 nucleotides line up with TRBD1. Trimming removed 2 bases from V and 6 bases from J; junction bases left unmatched: 10. The CDR3 extends over 15 amino acids. CDR1 is SGHRS, CDR2 YFSETQ, per germline. CDR3 nucleotides: TGCGCCAGCAGCTTACGACAGGGGATAGACGGCGAGCAGTACTTC. This encodes CASSLRQGIDGEQYF.

The chain links TRBV20-1 to TRBJ2-1, with D tentatively TRBD1 (6 bases). Germline values: CDR1 DFQATT, CDR2 SNEGSKA (reference sequence). Trimming removed 1 base from V and 8 bases from J, with 9 bases in between. CDR3 length equals 12 residues. The CDR3 region is CSARVQGYEQFF. DNA for the CDR3: TGCAGTGCTAGAGTTCAGGGGTATGAGCAGTTCTTC.

The chain has TRBV6-1 and TRBJ2-7; D remains unclear. CDR1 and CDR2 (germline): MNHNS, SASEGT. This CDR3 comprises 15 residues. Trimming took off 3 bases at V and 0 bases at J, with 12 bases between the two ends. The CDR3 bases are TGTGCCAGCAGTGATCCCAGCCGAGTCTCCTACGAGCAGTACTTC. It translates to CASSDPSRVSYEQYF.

In this sample, this clonotype turned up many times. The rearrangement joins TRBV20-1 to TRBJ2-1; 12 bases are shared with TRBD2. Losses at the gene ends were 3 bases for V and 12 bases for J; bases not matched to a gene: 9. Looked up from germline, CDR1 is DFQATT and CDR2 is SNEGSKA (reference sequence). The CDR3 sequence is 14 residues long. DNA of the CDR3: TGCAGTGCTAGGGCGGGACTAGCGGGTTCGGTGCAGTTCTTC. Its protein is CSARAGLAGSVQFF.

In this sample, this clonotype turned up many times. V is TRBV12-3 or TRBV12-4 and J is TRBJ2-5; D gene uncertain. V lost 5 bases, J lost 1 base, and 8 bases lay in between. The CDR3 has 13 residues. In nucleotides, the CDR3 is TGTGCCAGCAGTCTCGACACCCAAGAGACCCAGTACTTC. Translating it yields CASSLDTQETQYF.

There are a few counts of this clonotype. V is TRBV28 and J is TRBJ2-1; 12 bases fit TRBD2. Trimming took 5 bases from V and 9 from J; bases not matched to a gene: 8. The CDR3 has 15 amino acids. Germline V gives CDR1 MDHEN, CDR2 SYDVKM. CDR3 nucleotide sequence: TGTGCCAGCAGTATTCTAGCGGGAGGGCTAAGTGAGCAGTTCTTC. This codes for CASSILAGGLSEQFF.

There are many counts of this clonotype. The chain couples TRBV6-1 to TRBJ2-7; possible D gene TRBD2, 7 bases. V lost 5 bases to trimming and J lost 2 bases, with 16 bases between them. This CDR3 comprises 15 residues. Germline loops: CDR1 MNHNS, CDR2 SASEGT. In DNA form, the CDR3 reads TGTGCCAGCAGTAGGGGGGGTCTAGTGCCCTACGAGCAGTACTTC. Translating it yields CASSRGGLVPYEQYF.

The chain employs TRBV7-8 and TRBJ2-1; possibly TRBD1 or TRBD2 for D (6 bases each). V was cut by 6 bases and J by 0 bases, with 18 bases left in between. There are 17 residues in the CDR3. Per germline, CDR1 SGHVS and CDR2 FQNEAQ. The CDR3 loop is CASRPRGDASSYNEQFF. DNA of the CDR3: TGTGCCAGCAGACCTAGGGGGGACGCGAGCTCCTACAATGAGCAGTTCTTC. The complete variable domain, with remaining parts taken from reference TRBV7-8 and TRBJ2-1, reads GAGVSQSPRYKVAKRGQDVALRCDPISGHVSLFWYQQALGQGPEFLTYFQNEAQLDKSGLPSDRFFAERPEGSVSTLKIQRTQQEDSAVYLCASRPRGDASSYNEQFFGPGTRLTVL.

This clonotype was recorded at least ten times. The rearrangement links TRBV3-1 to TRBJ2-3, with 8 bases identical to TRBD2. CDR1 LGHDT and CDR2 YNNKEL come from the germline V gene (reference sequence). This CDR3 contains 17 residues. V was clipped by 4 bases and J by 8 bases; unmatched bases: 17. CDR3 sequence: CASSRTGTSLLVGTQYF. In DNA, the CDR3 is TGTGCCAGCAGCCGAACCGGGACTAGTCTACTAGTCGGTACGCAGTATTTT.

This clonotype was observed at least ten times. The chain employs TRBV28 and TRBJ1-1, with D perhaps TRBD1 (5 bases). CDR3 size: 14 residues. The ends were cut back, 7 bases at V and 0 bases at J, with 12 bases in the middle. Germline-derived CDR1 and CDR2 are MDHEN and SYDVKM. CDR3 loop: CASIAGNMNTEAFF. The CDR3 DNA reads as TGTGCCAGCATTGCAGGGAATATGAACACTGAAGCTTTCTTT.

This clonotype appeared many times. The chain joins TRBV5-1 to TRBJ2-3; D gene ambiguous. The CDR3 consists of 12 residues. Germline V lookup: CDR1 SGHRS, CDR2 YFSETQ. The V and J ends lost 2 bases and 8 bases respectively, with 9 bases between them. CDR3 sequence: CASSFDGSTQYF. CDR3 sequence (DNA): TGCGCCAGCAGCTTCGACGGTTCTACGCAGTATTTT. The whole variable domain, filled in from reference TRBV5-1 and TRBJ2-3, reads KAGVTQTPRYLIKTRGQQVTLSCSPISGHRSVSWYQQTPGQGLQFLFEYFSETQRNKGNFPGRFSGRQFSNSRSEMNVSTLELGDSALYLCASSFDGSTQYFGPGTRLTVL.

The V call is TRBV5-1, the J call TRBJ2-6; 9 bases are shared with TRBD1. The CDR3 spans 18 residues. Germline loops: CDR1 SGHRS, CDR2 YFSETQ. Trimming cost V 3 bases and J 1 base; bases outside gene matches: 8. The CDR3 protein is CASSYRDRASSGANVLTF. Here the CDR3 DNA reads TGCGCCAGCAGCTACCGGGACAGGGCAAGTTCTGGGGCCAACGTCCTGACTTTC.

V and J are TRBV7-9 and TRBJ2-2; D ambiguous. Germline CDR1 reads SEHNR; CDR2 reads FQNEAQ (reference sequence). The ends were cut back, 8 bases at V and 4 bases at J, with 5 bases in the middle. This CDR3 is built from 11 residues. In DNA form, the CDR3 reads TGTGCCAGCGTCACCACCGGGGAGCTGTTTTTT. It specifies CASVTTGELFF.